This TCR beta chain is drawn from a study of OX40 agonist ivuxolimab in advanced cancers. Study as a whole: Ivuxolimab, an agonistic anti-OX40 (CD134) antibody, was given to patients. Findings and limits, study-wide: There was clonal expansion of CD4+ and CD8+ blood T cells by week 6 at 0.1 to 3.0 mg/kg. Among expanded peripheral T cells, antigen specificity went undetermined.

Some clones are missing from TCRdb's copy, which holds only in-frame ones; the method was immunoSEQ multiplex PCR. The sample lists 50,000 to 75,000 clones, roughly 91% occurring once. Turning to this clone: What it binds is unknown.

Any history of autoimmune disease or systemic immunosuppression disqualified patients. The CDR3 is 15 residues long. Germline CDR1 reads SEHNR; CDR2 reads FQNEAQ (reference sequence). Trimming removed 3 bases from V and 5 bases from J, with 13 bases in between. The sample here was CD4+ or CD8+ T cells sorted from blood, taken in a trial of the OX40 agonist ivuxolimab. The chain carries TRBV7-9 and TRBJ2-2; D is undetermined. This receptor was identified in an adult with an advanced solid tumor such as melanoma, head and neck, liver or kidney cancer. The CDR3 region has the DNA TGTGCCAGCAGCTTGTCCGCGGCCCAAACCGGGGAGCTGTTTTTT. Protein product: CASSLSAAQTGELFF.